This T cell receptor beta chain was retrieved from a study of T-cell memory formation after mild COVID-19. Study-level findings and limits: Later expanders leaned CD4+, whereas clones that contracted between day 15 and 85 were balanced CD4/CD8.

This clonotype was observed a few times. Antigen unknown. Germline assignment: CDR1 SEHNR and CDR2 FQNEAQ (reference sequence). After removal of 5 bases from V and 4 bases from J, the junction contained 9 bases not matched to a gene. The CDR3 runs 15 residues. TCRdb independently ran MiXCR on the 5' RACE reads; one entry per CDR3 protein. The data hold 110,000 or so distinct CDR3 sequences, with 22% observed a single time. Sequencing was performed on PBMCs or a T cell subset sorted from them (not recorded which). The chain joins TRBV7-9 to TRBJ2-5, with 8 bases lining up with TRBD1. The TCR was taken from a man between 18 and 35 years old who had mild COVID-19 (a few samples of this study predate the infection). Cell type and time point are not known. The CDR3 region is CASSPRDRRGETQYF. DNA for the CDR3: TGTGCCAGCAGCCCCCGGGACAGGAGGGGAGAGACCCAGTACTTC.